Following are 30 T cell receptor beta chains from one sample sequenced in a study of molecular identifiers for immune sequencing clone quantification. TCRdb called the PCR reads again in MiXCR, with one record for every CDR3 protein. The repertoire holds over 10,000 distinct CDR3 sequences, 15% to 20% seen once, with 1.5% in the top ten. Sequencing used naive CD8+ T cells from blood, with Jurkat cell RNA spiked in. The subset here: FACS-sorted CD8+CD4-CCR7+CD45RA+ naive T cells. The receptors were sampled from a human donor in good health. Some libraries in this study had Jurkat cell RNA spiked in.

Regarding this clonotype: A much more abundant neighbour one base away suggests this may be a read error. The chain recombines TRBV7-9 with TRBJ2-7, with TRBD2 as a possible D gene (6 bases). This CDR3 has 15 amino acids. V was pared by 2 bases and J by 2 bases, with 13 bases between. Germline V gives CDR1 SEHNR, CDR2 FQNEAQ (reference sequence). The CDR3 nucleotides are TGTGCCAGCAGCTTACTAGCGAGAGCTCCCTACGAGCAGTACTTC. It translates to CASSLLARAPYEQYF.

In this sample, this clonotype turned up many times. The chain carries TRBV19 and TRBJ2-7; a possible D gene is TRBD1 (5 bases). Germline-derived CDR1 and CDR2 are LNHDA and SQIVND (reference sequence). CDR3 length: 15 residues. V lost 3 bases and J lost 3, with 15 bases in between. CDR3 in amino acids: CASSIDRSPFYEQYF. CDR3 nucleotide sequence: TGTGCCAGTAGTATCGACAGAAGCCCCTTCTACGAGCAGTACTTC.

This clonotype was recorded at least ten times. CDR3 nucleotide sequence: TGTGCCAGCAGCCAGGTAGCGGTGAGCACCGGGGAGCTGTTTTTT. This sequence encodes CASSQVAVSTGELFF. This chain joins TRBV3-1 and TRBJ2-2; tentative D call: TRBD2 (6 bases). Germline CDR1 is LGHDT and CDR2 is YNNKEL (reference sequence). The CDR3 covers 15 residues. Trimming stripped 3 bases from V and 4 bases from J, with 12 bases between.

In this sample, this clonotype is medium-sized (0.01 to 0.1%). The chain has TRBV6-2 or TRBV6-3 and TRBJ2-7; the D is unclear. Germline values: CDR1 MNHEY, CDR2 SVGEGT. Trimming removed 4 bases from V and 3 bases from J, with 10 bases in between. The length of the CDR3 is 13 residues. CDR3 DNA sequence: TGTGCCAGCAGTTTGATTCAGGACTACGAGCAGTACTTC. Protein: CASSLIQDYEQYF.

Ten or more counts support this clonotype. In nucleotides, the CDR3 is TGTGCCAGCAGCTCTATTAGAATCGACACAGATACGCAGTATTTT. The encoded protein is CASSSIRIDTDTQYF. V usage is TRBV7-9 and J usage is TRBJ2-3; no clear D. This CDR3 is built from 15 residues. The germline CDR1 and CDR2 sequences are SEHNR and FQNEAQ (reference sequence). Trimming shortened V by 4 bases and J by 2 bases, and 13 bases separated the two germline ends. Variable domain in full (rest from reference TRBV7-9 and TRBJ2-3): DTGVSQNPRHKITKRGQNVTFRCDPISEHNRLYWYRQTLGQGPEFLTYFQNEAQLEKSRLLSDRFSAERPKGSFSTLEIQRTEQGDSAMYLCASSSIRIDTDTQYFGPGTRLTVL.

This clonotype was counted at least ten times. This rearrangement joins TRBV29-1 to TRBJ1-1; no firm D call. The CDR3 contains 11 residues. V lost 7 bases, J lost 1 base, and 7 bases lay in between. From germline, CDR1 is SQVTM and CDR2 ANQGSEA. DNA of the CDR3: TGCAGCGCCGTCGGGAACACTGAAGCTTTCTTT. Protein product: CSAVGNTEAFF. The whole variable domain, remainder taken from reference TRBV29-1 and TRBJ1-1, is SAVISQKPSRDICQRGTSLTIQCQVDSQVTMMFWYRQQPGQSLTLIATANQGSEATYESGFVIDKFPISRPNLTFSTLTVSNMSPEDSSIYLCSAVGNTEAFFGQGTRLTVV.

This clonotype was observed at least ten times. J is TRBJ2-5 and V is TRBV6-6, with no clear D. Germline V CDR1 and CDR2: MNHNY, SVGAGI (reference sequence). Trimming left V 11 bases short and J 1 base short, with 23 bases between. The CDR3 is 16 amino acids. Here the CDR3 reads CALGTRKFETQETQYF. The DNA of the CDR3 is TGTGCCCTCGGCACCAGAAAGTTCGAGACCCAAGAGACCCAGTACTTC.

The V call is TRBV5-1, the J call TRBJ2-2, with 10 bases that match TRBD1. This CDR3 comprises 16 residues. Trimming took 4 bases from V and 5 from J; bases not matched to a gene: 8. CDR1 is SGHRS, CDR2 YFSETQ, per germline. This chain's CDR3 is CASSMDWTGGTGELFF. CDR3 DNA sequence: TGCGCCAGCAGCATGGACTGGACAGGGGGTACCGGGGAGCTGTTTTTT.

The genes are TRBV6-5 and TRBJ2-7, with D hard to call. Trimming stripped 2 bases from V and 6 bases from J, with 11 bases between. The CDR3 length is 13 residues. Germline loops: CDR1 MNHEY, CDR2 SVGAGI. CDR3 loop: CASSYGISGEQYF. The CDR3 DNA reads TGTGCCAGCAGTTACGGGATTTCAGGCGAGCAGTACTTC.

This rearrangement joins TRBV20-1 to TRBJ1-2; D is possibly TRBD1 (5 bases). CDR3 size: 15 residues. The V gene lost 7 bases and the J gene lost 5 bases, with 23 bases spanning the gap. The germline gives CDR1 DFQATT, CDR2 SNEGSKA (reference sequence). CDR3 amino acids: CSVGPGTLGGYGYTF. Here the CDR3 DNA reads TGCAGTGTAGGGCCGGGGACCCTTGGAGGGTATGGCTACACCTTC.

Concerning this clonotype itself: A much more abundant neighbour one base away suggests this may be a read error. The chain carries TRBV23-1 and TRBJ1-3; D is undetermined. TRBV23-1 counts as an open reading frame of uncertain function. This CDR3 contains 13 residues. CDR3 DNA: TGCGCCAGCAACGGGTTCGATGGAAGCACCATATATTTT. Translating gives CASNGFDGSTIYF.

This clonotype was recorded a few times. J is TRBJ2-7 and V is TRBV3-1, with 8 bases identical to TRBD2. Germline lookup yields CDR1 LGHDT and CDR2 YNNKEL (reference sequence). V lost 5 bases, J lost 3 bases, and 12 bases stayed unmatched. The CDR3 has 16 amino acids. CDR3 in amino acids: CASSGNSRGGLYEQYF. For the CDR3, the DNA is TGTGCCAGCAGCGGGAACAGCCGGGGGGGGCTCTACGAGCAGTACTTC.

This clonotype is medium-sized (0.01 to 0.1%) within its sample. This chain uses TRBV4-1 with TRBJ2-3, with unresolved D. This CDR3 has 14 amino acids. Germline CDR1 MGHRA, CDR2 YSYEKL. V was shortened by 0 bases and J by 4 bases, with 8 bases between the two germline ends. The CDR3 DNA reads TGCGCCAGCAGCCAAGAGTCGGGCCCAGATACGCAGTATTTT. It codes for CASSQESGPDTQYF.

The chain links TRBV5-6 to TRBJ1-1, with D possibly TRBD1 on 6 matching bases. V was trimmed by 2 bases and J by 1 base, leaving 12 bases between them. Per germline, CDR1 SGHDT and CDR2 YYEEEE. The CDR3 has 15 residues. The chain's CDR3 is CASSFGGQWNTEAFF. The CDR3 nucleotides read TGTGCCAGCAGCTTCGGGGGACAATGGAACACTGAAGCTTTCTTT.

This clonotype was seen at least ten times. The chain links TRBV9 to TRBJ2-3; tentatively, D is TRBD1 (6 bases). Germline-derived CDR1 and CDR2 are SGDLS and YYNGEE. With 1 base removed from V and 1 base from J, the gap between germline ends came to 16 bases. The CDR3 sequence is 17 residues long. DNA of the CDR3: TGTGCCAGCAGCGTAATATCCAGGGGCGATGGCACAGATACGCAGTATTTT. Its translation: CASSVISRGDGTDTQYF.

The sample holds many counts of this clonotype. The chain links TRBV30 to TRBJ2-7; either TRBD1 or TRBD2 may fit D (5 bases each). Germline assignment: CDR1 GTSNPN and CDR2 SVGIG (reference sequence). V was pared by 8 bases and J by 0 bases, with 11 bases between. CDR3 length: 12 amino acids. The CDR3 coding sequence is TGTGCCGGGACCACAGGCTCCTACGAGCAGTACTTC. Encoded protein: CAGTTGSYEQYF.

On this clonotype itself: This clone may be a read error of a much larger clone one base away. The chain couples TRBV12-3 or TRBV12-4 to TRBJ2-2; the D is unclear. V was shortened by 3 bases and J by 9 bases, with 5 bases between the two germline ends. This CDR3 has 11 residues. In DNA, the CDR3 is TGTGCCAGCAGTTTTCCCAGGGAGCTGTTTTTT. Its translation is CASSFPRELFF.

This clonotype was counted only a few times. V gene TRBV28 combines with J gene TRBJ1-1, with 10 bases matching TRBD1. CDR1 is MDHEN and CDR2 is SYDVKM in the germline V gene. The CDR3 length is 15 residues. Unmatched junction bases numbered 8, after V lost 6 bases and J lost 4 bases. CDR3 residues: CASSLDRGLRTEAFF. The CDR3 DNA is TGTGCCAGCAGCTTAGACAGGGGGCTTCGCACTGAAGCTTTCTTT.

This clonotype was detected ten times or more. The chain links TRBV7-9 to TRBJ1-5, with 9 bases lining up with TRBD1. Germline V gene lookup returns CDR1 SEHNR and CDR2 FQNEAQ (reference sequence). V shed 5 bases and J 5 bases; nucleotides not matched to a gene: 4. The CDR3 covers 14 residues. This CDR3 reads CASSGGQGDQPQHF. The CDR3, as DNA: TGTGCCAGCAGCGGGGGACAGGGTGATCAGCCCCAGCATTTT.

Relative to its sample, this clonotype is medium-sized. J is TRBJ2-5 and V is TRBV20-1, with 8 positions matching TRBD2. Germline CDR1 is DFQATT and CDR2 is SNEGSKA (reference sequence). The CDR3 sequence is 15 residues long. The V segment lost 6 bases and the J segment 0 bases; nucleotides outside the gene matches: 9. This chain's CDR3 is CSALELAVYQETQYF. The CDR3 DNA sequence: TGCAGTGCCCTAGAACTAGCGGTGTACCAAGAGACCCAGTACTTC.

In this sample, this clonotype is medium-sized. The V and J genes are TRBV23-1 and TRBJ2-3; TRBD2 matches 9 bases. TRBV23-1 is reported as an ORF; its role is uncertain. J was trimmed by 4 bases and V by 6 bases; bases with no gene match: 14. The CDR3 contains 17 residues. The CDR3 is CASSPIGGLAFPDTQYF. DNA for the CDR3: TGCGCCAGCAGCCCAATCGGGGGACTAGCTTTCCCAGATACGCAGTATTTT.

There are a few counts of this clonotype. The chain has TRBV28 and TRBJ2-2; unclear D gene. The CDR3 has 14 amino acids. CDR1 is MDHEN and CDR2 is SYDVKM in the germline V gene. Trimming removed 1 base from V and 4 bases from J, with 7 bases in between. In DNA form, the CDR3 reads TGTGCCAGCAGTTTATTTCAAACCACCGGGGAGCTGTTTTTT. It is translated as CASSLFQTTGELFF.

By sample share, this clonotype is medium-sized. This chain links TRBV28 with TRBJ2-7; a weak D match, TRBD2 (5 bases). Trimming took 3 bases from V and 2 from J, leaving 8 bases between them. This CDR3 is 13 amino acids long. Germline-derived CDR1 and CDR2 are MDHEN and SYDVKM. The CDR3 protein is CASSFLGAYEQYF. CDR3 nucleotides: TGTGCCAGCAGTTTTCTCGGGGCCTACGAGCAGTACTTC.

J is TRBJ2-3 and V is TRBV3-1, with 9 nucleotides matching TRBD2. Germline V gene data show CDR1 as LGHDT and CDR2 as YNNKEL (reference sequence). The ends lost 3 bases at V and 3 bases at J; junction bases unmatched: 10. The CDR3 consists of 17 residues. CDR3 nucleotides: TGTGCCAGCAGCCACCTTGTGGTAGCGGGAGAGACAGATACGCAGTATTTT. Encoded protein: CASSHLVVAGETDTQYF.

A few counts support this clonotype. A much larger clone sits a single nucleotide away, making a read error possible. Since the CDR3 does not end with the conserved phenylalanine or tryptophan, this likely comes from a read error. The V gene is TRBV9, the J gene TRBJ1-1; unclear D gene. Trimming took off 0 bases at V and 1 base at J, with 7 bases between the two ends. CDR1 SGDLS and CDR2 YYNGEE come from the germline V gene. This CDR3 is built from 14 residues. This CDR3 is CASSVGTGNTEAFL. CDR3 DNA sequence: TGTGCCAGCAGCGTAGGGACGGGGAACACTGAAGCTTTCTTG.

This clonotype was recorded at least ten times. The J gene is TRBJ2-7, the V gene TRBV11-2, with 9 positions matching TRBD2. Germline values: CDR1 SGHAT, CDR2 FQNNGV. V lost 1 base and J lost 12; bases outside the gene matches: 7. The CDR3 runs to 13 residues. In DNA, the CDR3 is TGTGCCAGCAGCTTAGCTGAGACTAGCGGCCGGTACTTC. This encodes CASSLAETSGRYF. Looking up the rest from reference TRBV11-2 and TRBJ2-7 gives the full variable domain: EAGVAQSPRYKIIEKRQSVAFWCNPISGHATLYWYQQILGQGPKLLIQFQNNGVVDDSQLPKDRFSAERLKGVDSTLKIQPAKLEDSAVYLCASSLAETSGRYFGPGTRLTVT.

The genes are TRBV27 and TRBJ2-2; D gene unclear. CDR1 and CDR2 (germline): MNHEY, SMNVEV (reference sequence). This CDR3 is built from 16 residues. Trimming removed 7 bases at V and 0 bases at J, with 15 bases between. In DNA form, the CDR3 reads TGTGCCAGCACCCCTAGTGTAGGGACGAACACCGGGGAGCTGTTTTTT. As protein: CASTPSVGTNTGELFF.

V is TRBV20-1 and J is TRBJ2-7; TRBD2 matches at 10 bases. The germline gives CDR1 DFQATT, CDR2 SNEGSKA (reference sequence). The CDR3 spans 13 residues. The V and J ends lost 4 bases and 4 bases, in that order; junction bases with no gene match: 4. The chain's CDR3 is CSATWTSGYEQYF. The CDR3 DNA sequence: TGCAGTGCTACCTGGACTAGCGGTTACGAGCAGTACTTC.

This clonotype has more than one count but fewer than ten. The genes are TRBV7-8 and TRBJ1-3; no clear D gene. The CDR3 sequence is 12 residues long. In germline, CDR1 is SGHVS, CDR2 FQNEAQ. Deletions cut 1 base from V and 5 bases from J, with 3 bases between. For the CDR3, the DNA is TGTGCCAGCAGCTTAGGTCGAAACACCATATATTTT. Translated, it gives CASSLGRNTIYF.

This clonotype was counted at least ten times. The chain links TRBV29-1 to TRBJ2-1; 8 bases are a match to TRBD1. The CDR3 is made up of 15 amino acids. J lost 6 bases, V lost 4 bases, and 11 bases had no gene match. The germline V gene has CDR1 SQVTM and CDR2 ANQGSEA. The DNA for the CDR3 is TGCAGCGTTGTTCTAGGTAGGACAGGGATCAATGAGCAGTTCTTC. Encoded protein: CSVVLGRTGINEQFF.